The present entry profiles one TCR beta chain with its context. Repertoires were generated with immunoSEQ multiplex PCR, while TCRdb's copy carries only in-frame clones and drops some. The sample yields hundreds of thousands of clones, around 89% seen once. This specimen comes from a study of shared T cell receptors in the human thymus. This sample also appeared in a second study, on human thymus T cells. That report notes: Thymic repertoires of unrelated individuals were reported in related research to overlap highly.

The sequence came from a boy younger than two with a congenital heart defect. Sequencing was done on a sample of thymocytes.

CDR3 DNA sequence: TGTGCCAGCAGTGAAAGGGGACTAGCGGGAGGTGATACGCAGTATTTT. Amino acids: CASSERGLAGGDTQYF. This chain uses TRBV2 with TRBJ2-3, with TRBD2 identical over 15 bases. Germline loops: CDR1 SNHLY, CDR2 FYNNEI. Unmatched junction bases numbered 3, after V lost 2 bases and J lost 6 bases. The CDR3 consists of 16 residues.